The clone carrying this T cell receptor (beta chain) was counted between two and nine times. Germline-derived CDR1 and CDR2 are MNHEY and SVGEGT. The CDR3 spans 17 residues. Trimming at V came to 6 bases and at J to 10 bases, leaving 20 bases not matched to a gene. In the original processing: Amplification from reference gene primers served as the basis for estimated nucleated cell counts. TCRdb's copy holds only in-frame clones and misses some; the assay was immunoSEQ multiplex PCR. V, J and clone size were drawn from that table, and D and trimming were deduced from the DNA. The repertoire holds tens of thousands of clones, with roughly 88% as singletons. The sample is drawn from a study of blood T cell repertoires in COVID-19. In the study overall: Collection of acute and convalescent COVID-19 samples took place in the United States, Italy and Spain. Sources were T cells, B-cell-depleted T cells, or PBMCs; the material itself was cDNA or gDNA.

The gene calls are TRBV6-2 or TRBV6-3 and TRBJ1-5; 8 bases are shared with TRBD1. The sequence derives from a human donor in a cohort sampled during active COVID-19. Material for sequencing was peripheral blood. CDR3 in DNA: TGTGCCAGCAGCCGCGACGGGACAGGCCGACCAATCATCCCCCAGCATTTT. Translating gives CASSRDGTGRPIIPQHF.